This TCR beta chain came from a study of control samples from healthy donors and cancer patients. This clone was seen just once. CDR1 is SQVTM and CDR2 is ANQGSEA in the germline V gene. J lost 5 bases, V lost 8 bases, and 5 bases had no gene match. The length of the CDR3 is 12 residues. Using immunoSEQ multiplex PCR, the repertoire was profiled, and TCRdb retains in-frame clones only, with some absent. The sample holds approximately 150,000 clones, around 90% seen once. This receptor was identified in a young man in good health. The V call is TRBV29-1, the J call TRBJ2-1; 8 positions match TRBD2. Sequences were obtained from blood. CDR3 protein: CSLRLANNEQFF. The CDR3, as DNA: TGCAGCTTGCGACTAGCGAACAATGAGCAGTTCTTC.